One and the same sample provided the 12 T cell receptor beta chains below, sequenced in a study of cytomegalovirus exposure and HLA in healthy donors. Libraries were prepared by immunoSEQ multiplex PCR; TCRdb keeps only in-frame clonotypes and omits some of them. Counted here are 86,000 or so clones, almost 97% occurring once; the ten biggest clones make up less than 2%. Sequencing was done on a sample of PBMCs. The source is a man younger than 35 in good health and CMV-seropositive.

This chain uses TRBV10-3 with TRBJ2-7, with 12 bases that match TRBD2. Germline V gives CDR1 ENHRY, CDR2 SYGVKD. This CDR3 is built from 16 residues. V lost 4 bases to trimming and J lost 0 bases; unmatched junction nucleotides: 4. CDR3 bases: TGTGCCATCAGTGCTACGACTAGCGGGAGCTCCTACGAGCAGTACTTC. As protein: CAISATTSGSSYEQYF.

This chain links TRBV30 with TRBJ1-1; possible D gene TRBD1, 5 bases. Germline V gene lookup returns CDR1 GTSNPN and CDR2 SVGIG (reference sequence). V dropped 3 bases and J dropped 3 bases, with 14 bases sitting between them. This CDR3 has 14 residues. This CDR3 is CAWSFLDRDTEAFF. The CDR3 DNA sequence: TGTGCCTGGAGCTTCCTCGACAGAGACACTGAAGCTTTCTTT.

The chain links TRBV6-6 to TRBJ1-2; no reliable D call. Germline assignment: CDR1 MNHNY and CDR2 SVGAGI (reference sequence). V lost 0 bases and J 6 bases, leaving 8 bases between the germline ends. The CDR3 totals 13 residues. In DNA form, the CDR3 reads TGTGCCAGCAGTTACTCCGAGGGCCATGGCTACACCTTC. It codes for CASSYSEGHGYTF.

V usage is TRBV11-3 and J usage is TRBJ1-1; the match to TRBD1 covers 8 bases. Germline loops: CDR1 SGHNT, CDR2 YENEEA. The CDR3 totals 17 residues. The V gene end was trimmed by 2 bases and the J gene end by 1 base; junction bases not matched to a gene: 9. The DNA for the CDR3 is TGTGCCAGCAGCTTACCGACAGGGGCTGGAGAGAACACTGAAGCTTTCTTT. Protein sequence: CASSLPTGAGENTEAFF.

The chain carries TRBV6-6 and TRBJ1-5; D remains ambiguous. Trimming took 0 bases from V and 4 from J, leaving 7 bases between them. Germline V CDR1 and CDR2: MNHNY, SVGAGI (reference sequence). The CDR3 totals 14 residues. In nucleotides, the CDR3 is TGTGCCAGCAGTTACTCGTCCCTGAATCAGCCCCAGCATTTT. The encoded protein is CASSYSSLNQPQHF.

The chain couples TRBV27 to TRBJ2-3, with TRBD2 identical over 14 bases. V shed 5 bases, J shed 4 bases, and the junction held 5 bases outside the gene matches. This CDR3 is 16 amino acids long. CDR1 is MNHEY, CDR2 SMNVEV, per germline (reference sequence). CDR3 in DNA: TGTGCCAGCAGTCCAACGGGACTAGCGGGAGCAGATACGCAGTATTTT. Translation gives CASSPTGLAGADTQYF.

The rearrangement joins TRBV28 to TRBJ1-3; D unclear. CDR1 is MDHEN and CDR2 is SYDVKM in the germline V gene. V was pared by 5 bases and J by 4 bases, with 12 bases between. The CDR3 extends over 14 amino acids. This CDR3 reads CASSPVALGNTIYF. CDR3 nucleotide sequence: TGTGCCAGCAGTCCTGTAGCTCTAGGAAACACCATATATTTT.

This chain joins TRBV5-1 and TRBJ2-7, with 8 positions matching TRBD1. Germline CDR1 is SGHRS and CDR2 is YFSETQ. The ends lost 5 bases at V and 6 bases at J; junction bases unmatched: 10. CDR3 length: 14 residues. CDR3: CASRDDRGFREQYF. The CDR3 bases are TGCGCCAGCAGAGACGACAGGGGATTTCGCGAGCAGTACTTC.

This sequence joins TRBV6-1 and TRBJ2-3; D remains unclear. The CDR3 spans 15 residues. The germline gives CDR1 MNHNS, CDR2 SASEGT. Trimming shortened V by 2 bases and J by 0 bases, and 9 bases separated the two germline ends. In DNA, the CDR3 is TGTGCCAGCAGTGAATCCCGGGTGAGCACAGATACGCAGTATTTT. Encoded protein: CASSESRVSTDTQYF.

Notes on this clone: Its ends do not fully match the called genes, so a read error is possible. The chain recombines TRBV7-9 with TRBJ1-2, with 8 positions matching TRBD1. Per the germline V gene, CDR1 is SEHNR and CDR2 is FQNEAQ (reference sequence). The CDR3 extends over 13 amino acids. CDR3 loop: CASSLGPRDRSHF. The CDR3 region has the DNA TGTGCCAGCAGCCTAGGGCCTCGGGACAGGTCCCACTTC.

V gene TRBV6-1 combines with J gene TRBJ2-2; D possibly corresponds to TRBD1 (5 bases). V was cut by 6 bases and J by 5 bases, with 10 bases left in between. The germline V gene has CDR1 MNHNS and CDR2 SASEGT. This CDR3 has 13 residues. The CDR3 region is CASRTTVTGELFF. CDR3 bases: TGTGCCAGCAGGACGACAGTTACCGGGGAGCTGTTTTTT.

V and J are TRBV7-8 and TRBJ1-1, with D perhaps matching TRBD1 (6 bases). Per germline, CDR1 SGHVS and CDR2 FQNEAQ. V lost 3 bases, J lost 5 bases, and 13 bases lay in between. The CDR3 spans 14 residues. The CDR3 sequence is CASSLEQGWTEAFF. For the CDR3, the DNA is TGTGCCAGCAGCTTGGAGCAGGGGTGGACTGAAGCTTTCTTT.